The T cell receptor (beta chain) under discussion was sequenced for a study of CD8+ T cells in alopecia areata. Regarding treatment: oral pan-JAK inhibitor, 5-10 mg twice daily. The sequencing template was cDNA reverse transcribed from extracted RNA. Sequencing was performed with immunoSEQ multiplex PCR; in TCRdb, only in-frame clones are kept and a portion is missing. The sample yields over 250,000 clones, approximately 60% seen once. The J segment lost 9 bases and the V segment lost 2 bases, leaving 6 bases of the junction unmatched. Germline V gene data show CDR1 as SGDLS and CDR2 as YYNGEE. The CDR3 loop spans 14 amino acids. This clone showed up just a few times.

This TCR was sampled from a human donor with alopecia areata. The sample was CD4+ T cells sorted from blood, taken between weeks 51 and 52, from a patient treated with tofacitinib. The rearrangement uses TRBV9 and TRBJ2-1, with TRBD2 matching 9 bases. The CDR3 DNA is TGTGCCAGCAGCGTGGGCGGGGGGGCCTCTGAGCAGTTCTTC. This gives the protein CASSVGGGASEQFF.